This entry lists 32 T cell receptor beta chains sequenced from one sample in a study of blood T cell repertoires in COVID-19. Some clones are missing from TCRdb's copy, which holds only in-frame ones; the method was immunoSEQ multiplex PCR. Of about 95,000 clones in the sample, roughly four fifths were seen once. Material: peripheral blood. All receptors come from a human donor in a cohort sampled during active COVID-19.

The V call is TRBV4-1, the J call TRBJ2-2; D perhaps matches TRBD2 (7 bases). Germline lookup yields CDR1 MGHRA and CDR2 YSYEKL. The length of the CDR3 is 15 residues. Trimming took off 6 bases at V and 0 bases at J, with 11 bases between the two ends. As DNA, the CDR3 is TGCGCCAGCAGTCCGGGGGGCGCGAACACCGGGGAGCTGTTTTTT. This translates into CASSPGGANTGELFF.

The chain uses TRBV10-3 and TRBJ1-5; 7 nucleotides align to TRBD1. The ends lost 3 bases at V and 1 base at J; junction bases unmatched: 3. Germline assignment: CDR1 ENHRY and CDR2 SYGVKD. The CDR3 covers 15 residues. The CDR3 nucleotides read TGTGCCATCAGTGATCACAGGGGCAGCAATCAGCCCCAGCATTTT. It codes for CAISDHRGSNQPQHF.

This chain connects TRBV7-8 to TRBJ2-2, with D possibly TRBD2 on 5 matching bases. Trimming stripped 5 bases from V and 0 bases from J, with 13 bases between. The CDR3 contains 16 residues. CDR1 and CDR2 (germline): SGHVS, FQNEAQ. This CDR3 is CASSKTGLANTGELFF. CDR3 DNA: TGTGCCAGCAGCAAGACTGGACTCGCGAACACCGGGGAGCTGTTTTTT.

J is TRBJ1-3 and V is TRBV28; TRBD1 is a possible D gene (5 bases). This CDR3 region has 13 residues. Trimming left V 6 bases short and J 4 bases short, with 10 bases between. Germline CDR1 MDHEN, CDR2 SYDVKM. Here the CDR3 reads CASRPGGGNTIYF. DNA of the CDR3: TGTGCCAGCAGGCCCGGGGGAGGAAACACCATATATTTT.

The chain has TRBV7-9 and TRBJ1-5; 9 bases agree with TRBD1. With V trimmed by 5 bases and J by 5 bases, 13 bases remained unmatched. This CDR3 spans 17 amino acids. Germline CDR1 SEHNR, CDR2 FQNEAQ (reference sequence). For the CDR3, the DNA is TGTGCCAGCAGCCGCGGGGGACAGGGTAATGGGGATCAGCCCCAGCATTTT. Translation gives CASSRGGQGNGDQPQHF. Full variable domain (outside the CDR3, taken from reference TRBV7-9 and TRBJ1-5): DTGVSQNPRHKITKRGQNVTFRCDPISEHNRLYWYRQTLGQGPEFLTYFQNEAQLEKSRLLSDRFSAERPKGSFSTLEIQRTEQGDSAMYLCASSRGGQGNGDQPQHFGDGTRLSIL.

The gene calls are TRBV5-4 and TRBJ2-3, with TRBD2 matching over 13 bases. Losses at the gene ends were 4 bases for V and 2 bases for J; bases not matched to a gene: 13. CDR1 is SGHNT, CDR2 YYREEE, per germline (reference sequence). CDR3 length equals 19 residues. DNA of the CDR3: TGTGCCAGCAGCAGAGGACTAGCGGGGGTCTTATCCGCCACAGATACGCAGTATTTT. Its protein product is CASSRGLAGVLSATDTQYF.

J is TRBJ2-2 and V is TRBV7-3; 7 bases map to TRBD2. The junction had 1 base not matched to a gene; V was cut back by 5 bases and J by 1 base. The CDR3 totals 14 residues. Germline CDR1 reads SGHTA; CDR2 reads FQGTGA. CDR3 sequence: CASSPGGNTGELFF. The CDR3 DNA reads TGTGCCAGCAGCCCGGGGGGGAACACCGGGGAGCTGTTTTTT.

The chain carries TRBV28 and TRBJ2-6; D may be TRBD1 (6 bases). The germline CDR1 and CDR2 sequences are MDHEN and SYDVKM. Trimming shortened V by 6 bases and J by 1 base, and 13 bases separated the two germline ends. CDR3 length: 16 amino acids. CDR3 sequence (DNA): TGTGCCAGCAGGCTCTTCCAGGGGTCTGGGGCCAACGTCCTGACTTTC. It encodes CASRLFQGSGANVLTF.

The rearrangement links TRBV3-1 (or the pseudogene TRBV3-2) to TRBJ1-6; tentatively, D is TRBD1 (5 bases). This CDR3 is built from 14 residues. Germline V lookup: CDR1 LGHDT, CDR2 YNNKEL (reference sequence). Trimming pared 4 bases from V and 7 bases from J, leaving 11 bases between. CDR3 in amino acids: CASSPGGTNSPLHF. CDR3 DNA sequence: TGTGCCAGCAGCCCGGGGGGGACGAATTCACCCCTCCACTTT.

This chain joins TRBV6-2 or TRBV6-3 and TRBJ1-4; 7 nucleotides align to TRBD1. Germline loops: CDR1 MNHEY, CDR2 SVGEGT. V dropped 2 bases and J dropped 5; count of bases not matched to a gene: 17. This CDR3 contains 19 residues. CDR3 protein: CASSYPSGQANSRNEKLFF. The CDR3 region has the DNA TGTGCCAGCAGTTACCCATCCGGACAGGCCAACTCCCGGAATGAAAAACTGTTTTTT.

CDR3 in DNA: TGTGCCAGCACCCTAGGGAGCGGGGGTCCCTACGAGCAGTACTTC. This translates into CASTLGSGGPYEQYF. The chain is built from TRBV9 and TRBJ2-7, with 8 positions matching TRBD2. The CDR3 consists of 15 residues. With V trimmed by 6 bases and J by 2 bases, 10 bases remained unmatched. The V gene's germline CDR1 is SGDLS and CDR2 YYNGEE.

The rearrangement joins TRBV6-4 to TRBJ1-3; D not resolved. The germline gives CDR1 MRHNA, CDR2 SNTAGT. CDR3 length: 15 residues. The germline V and J ends were trimmed by 3 bases and 2 bases, with 11 bases remaining between them. The CDR3 coding sequence is TGTGCCAGCAGTGAGTATCACTCGCCTGGAAACACCATATATTTT. This gives the protein CASSEYHSPGNTIYF.

This clone has a single count. The chain carries TRBV7-2 and TRBJ1-2; the match to TRBD1 covers 8 bases. CDR3 length: 15 amino acids. J lost 2 bases, V lost 7 bases, and 9 bases had no gene match. Germline loops: CDR1 SGHTA, CDR2 FQGNSA. The CDR3 DNA is TGTGCCAGCATACAGGGCGGGACAGGCAACTATGGCTACACCTTC. It yields the protein CASIQGGTGNYGYTF. Drawing the rest from reference TRBV7-2 and TRBJ1-2, the complete variable domain is GAGVSQSPSNKVTEKGKDVELRCDPISGHTALYWYRQSLGQGLEFLIYFQGNSAPDKSGLPSDRFSAERTGGSVSTLTIQRTQQEDSAVYLCASIQGGTGNYGYTFGSGTRLTVV.

The CDR3 DNA sequence: TGTGCCAGCTCACTGGGAGGACTAGGCACTGGAAACACCATATATTTT. This encodes CASSLGGLGTGNTIYF. V usage is TRBV18 and J usage is TRBJ1-3; no reliable D call. V lost 4 bases and J lost 2, with 15 bases in between. Looked up from germline, CDR1 is KGHSH and CDR2 is LQKENI. The CDR3 is made up of 16 amino acids.

CDR3 DNA: TGCGCCAGCAGCCTGAATCAGGGTCGAACGGATGAGCAGTTCTTC. Protein: CASSLNQGRTDEQFF. This chain links TRBV5-1 with TRBJ2-1; TRBD1 might be the D (5 bases). Trimming removed 4 bases at V and 8 bases at J, with 19 bases between. The CDR3 runs to 15 residues. In germline, CDR1 is SGHRS, CDR2 YFSETQ.

V is TRBV12-3 or TRBV12-4 and J is TRBJ2-7; no clear D gene. The germline V and J ends were trimmed by 2 bases and 3 bases, with 5 bases remaining between them. The CDR3 is 12 amino acids. The CDR3 reads CASSLQNYEQYF. The CDR3 bases are TGTGCCAGCAGTTTACAGAACTACGAGCAGTACTTC.

V is TRBV15 and J is TRBJ2-5; D remains ambiguous. CDR1 LNHNV and CDR2 YYDKDF come from the germline V gene (reference sequence). With 8 bases removed from V and 1 base from J, the gap between germline ends came to 8 bases. The CDR3 covers 12 residues. CDR3 coding DNA: TGTGCCACCTCTGGCAGCCAAGAGACCCAGTACTTC. Amino acid sequence: CATSGSQETQYF.

This chain links TRBV29-1 with TRBJ1-2; 9 positions match TRBD1. After removal of 7 bases from V and 6 bases from J, the junction contained 6 bases not matched to a gene. In germline, CDR1 is SQVTM, CDR2 ANQGSEA. This CDR3 contains 12 residues. CDR3 in DNA: TGCAGCGCTACTACAGGGGGCAATGGCTACACCTTC. It codes for CSATTGGNGYTF. Full variable domain (outside the CDR3, taken from reference TRBV29-1 and TRBJ1-2): SAVISQKPSRDICQRGTSLTIQCQVDSQVTMMFWYRQQPGQSLTLIATANQGSEATYESGFVIDKFPISRPNLTFSTLTVSNMSPEDSSIYLCSATTGGNGYTFGSGTRLTVV.

This sequence joins TRBV7-9 and TRBJ1-2; 7 nucleotides line up with TRBD1. The CDR3 runs to 15 residues. V was clipped by 5 bases and J by 5 bases; unmatched bases: 11. Germline lookup yields CDR1 SEHNR and CDR2 FQNEAQ (reference sequence). The CDR3 DNA sequence: TGTGCCAGCAGCGTTGCAGGGGGACTTCGTTATGGCTACACCTTC. It codes for CASSVAGGLRYGYTF.

As concerns this clone: Compared with germline, one end of the junction differs, possibly owing to a read error. The chain links TRBV7-7 to TRBJ2-1; TRBD1 might be the D (6 bases). Germline V lookup: CDR1 SSHAT, CDR2 FNYEAQ (reference sequence). The CDR3 is 13 amino acids. The CDR3 region has the DNA TGTGCTAGCAGCTTAGCCGGGACAAATGAGCAGTTCTTC. As protein: CASSLAGTNEQFF.

Note on this clone: Other DNA sequences in the same sample also yield this CDR3. The V and J genes are TRBV4-1 and TRBJ2-7, with TRBD1 matching 8 bases. Losses at the gene ends were 1 base for V and 1 base for J; bases not matched to a gene: 0. CDR1 is MGHRA and CDR2 is YSYEKL in the germline V gene. The CDR3 covers 14 residues. CDR3 amino acids: CASSQGQGSYEQYF. CDR3 nucleotide sequence: TGCGCCAGCAGCCAAGGACAGGGGTCCTACGAGCAGTACTTC.

V is TRBV28 and J is TRBJ1-2, with D maybe TRBD1 (5 bases). The germline CDR1 and CDR2 sequences are MDHEN and SYDVKM. V was cut by 3 bases and J by 6 bases, with 17 bases left in between. This CDR3 is 15 amino acids long. The CDR3 region has the DNA TGTGCCAGCAGTTTCCCGCGCTCAGGGATAAATGGCTACACCTTC. As protein: CASSFPRSGINGYTF.

The CDR3 region is CASSFETGINYGYTF. The CDR3 DNA reads TGTGCCAGCAGCTTTGAGACAGGGATTAACTATGGCTACACCTTC. This chain connects TRBV5-4 to TRBJ1-2, with 7 bases matching TRBD1. Per the germline V gene, CDR1 is SGHNT and CDR2 is YYREEE (reference sequence). J gave up 1 base and V 2 bases, and 5 bases lay outside the gene matches. This CDR3 comprises 15 residues.

This clone showed up just once. This rearrangement joins TRBV7-2 to TRBJ2-2; tentative D call: TRBD1 (5 bases). CDR3 length: 17 amino acids. V shed 4 bases and J shed 2 bases, with 17 bases lying between them. The germline gives CDR1 SGHTA, CDR2 FQGNSA. CDR3 nucleotides: TGTGCCAGCAGCTCAACACAGATCAGGGCTAACACCGGGGAGCTGTTTTTT. Translation: CASSSTQIRANTGELFF.

The chain combines TRBV29-1 with TRBJ2-5; the match to TRBD2 covers 9 bases. Unmatched junction bases numbered 14, after V lost 5 bases and J lost 7 bases. CDR3 size: 15 residues. CDR1 is SQVTM, CDR2 ANQGSEA, per germline. CDR3: CSVLGTSSGTGTQYF. CDR3 coding DNA: TGCAGCGTTCTAGGGACTAGCTCTGGTACTGGGACCCAGTACTTC. Looking up the rest from reference TRBV29-1 and TRBJ2-5 gives the full variable domain: SAVISQKPSRDICQRGTSLTIQCQVDSQVTMMFWYRQQPGQSLTLIATANQGSEATYESGFVIDKFPISRPNLTFSTLTVSNMSPEDSSIYLCSVLGTSSGTGTQYFGPGTRLLVL.

The rearrangement joins TRBV4-3 to TRBJ2-2, with a tentative D call TRBD2 (6 bases). Germline loops: CDR1 LGHNA, CDR2 YSLEER. This CDR3 is 13 amino acids long. Trimming stripped 3 bases from V and 8 bases from J, with 10 bases between. The CDR3 sequence is CASSQISGGELFF. CDR3 in DNA: TGCGCCAGCAGCCAGATCAGCGGGGGGGAGCTGTTTTTT.

The chain combines TRBV5-6 with TRBJ2-5; no reliable D call. The CDR3 is 11 amino acids. Per germline, CDR1 SGHDT and CDR2 YYEEEE. The V end lost 3 bases, the J end lost 2 bases, and 2 bases lay between the germline ends. The CDR3 loop is CASSSQETQYF. The CDR3, as DNA: TGTGCCAGCAGCTCGCAAGAGACCCAGTACTTC.

The chain uses TRBV4-1 and TRBJ2-3, with D hard to call. Trimming took 2 bases from V and 0 from J, leaving 6 bases between them. This CDR3 has 14 amino acids. The germline gives CDR1 MGHRA, CDR2 YSYEKL. The CDR3 spells CASSQSPSTDTQYF. The CDR3, as DNA: TGCGCCAGCAGCCAATCCCCAAGCACAGATACGCAGTATTTT.

The chain uses TRBV9 and TRBJ1-6; TRBD1 matches 9 bases. Per germline, CDR1 SGDLS and CDR2 YYNGEE. This CDR3 comprises 16 residues. V dropped 0 bases and J dropped 7; count of bases not matched to a gene: 5. CDR3 nucleotide sequence: TGTGCCAGCAGCGTAGCGTCACAGGGGGCAAATTCACCCCTCCACTTT. It specifies CASSVASQGANSPLHF.

The J gene is TRBJ1-5, the V gene TRBV11-2, with 7 bases lining up with TRBD1. Germline values: CDR1 SGHAT, CDR2 FQNNGV. The V gene end was trimmed by 4 bases and the J gene end by 2 bases; junction bases not matched to a gene: 2. This CDR3 has 14 amino acids. The DNA of the CDR3 is TGTGCCAGCAGCTCTCAGGGGGGCAATCAGCCCCAGCATTTT. It translates to CASSSQGGNQPQHF.

The rearrangement joins TRBV12-3 or TRBV12-4 to TRBJ2-7; D unclear. CDR3 length: 11 residues. The V end was cut by 3 bases, the J end by 6 bases, with 6 bases between. The CDR3 DNA is TGTGCCAGCAGTTTCTCCCTCGAGCAGTACTTC. This gives the protein CASSFSLEQYF.

The chain employs TRBV19 and TRBJ2-7, with D possibly TRBD2 on 6 matching bases. CDR3 length: 15 residues. Between the trimmed V and J ends, which lost 2 bases and 3 bases, there was a span of 14 bases. From germline, CDR1 is LNHDA and CDR2 SQIVND (reference sequence). The CDR3 coding sequence is TGTGCCAGTAGTATAAAATGGGGGGAAGTCTACGAGCAGTACTTC. This gives the protein CASSIKWGEVYEQYF.